The T cell receptor (beta chain) under discussion was sequenced for a study of T cells in Graves' hyperthyroidism and ophthalmopathy. Points from the study as a whole: In simple terms, a model built on 13 V-J features told ophthalmopathy apart from stable hyperthyroidism.

There are many counts of this clonotype. What it recognizes is unknown. Germline V gene sequence: CDR1 SEHNR, CDR2 FQNEAQ (reference sequence). V was pared by 5 bases and J by 2 bases, with 10 bases of the junction left unmatched. The CDR3 extends over 16 amino acids. RNA transcripts yielded amplified TCR beta CDR3 regions. The HTBI set primed first-round TCR CDR3 RT-PCR. TCRdb analysed the multiplex PCR reads with MiXCR anew, one entry per CDR3 protein. In the table there are more than 300,000 distinct CDR3 sequences, less than 20% of which are singletons. The chain joins TRBV7-9 to TRBJ2-7; 9 nucleotides line up with TRBD1. The TCR comes from a man between 18 and 29 years old with Graves' ophthalmopathy. Sequencing was performed on blood. The DNA of the CDR3 is TGTGCCAGCAGCAAATCACAGGGGGCTAAAACCTACGAGCAGTACTTC. This encodes CASSKSQGAKTYEQYF.